This TCR beta chain stems from a study of a mutant IDH1 vaccine in newly diagnosed glioma. Germline CDR1 MRHNA, CDR2 SNTAGT. Deletions cut 3 bases from V and 0 bases from J, with 14 bases between. This CDR3 spans 16 amino acids. Described time point: week 23, last vaccination. Vaccinated patients received 300 ug of mutant IDH1 20-mer peptide per dose, with topical imiquimod. Details on this clone: Its antigen is unidentified.

Generated by immunoSEQ multiplex PCR, the TCRdb table keeps only in-frame clones and is missing some. The table lists 35,000 to 50,000 clones, about four fifths of them singletons. Study-level points and caveats: Variations in leading peripheral T cell clonotypes appeared to have no connection with pseudoprogression.

This specimen was PBMCs, taken from a glioma patient whose treatment included an IDH1 peptide vaccine. V usage is TRBV6-4 and J usage is TRBJ1-2, with TRBD1 as a possible D gene (5 bases). This sequence was found in a woman aged 18-29 years with glioma. Some clones in this sample may be carry-over from other donors' samples. CDR3 nucleotide sequence: TGTGCCAGCAGTGAGCAGGCGTTAGGGGCTAACTATGGCTACACCTTC. Amino acids: CASSEQALGANYGYTF.